What follows is one T cell receptor beta chain and its context. Its antigen is unidentified. This entry is derived from a study of cytomegalovirus exposure and HLA in healthy donors. Looking at the study overall: Researchers found that more than 70% of about 400 genotyped donors fell within the Caucasian-associated ancestry cluster. General study results and limits: TCR beta sequences reportedly predicted most subjects' HLA-A and HLA-B alleles accurately. When analyzed later, a missense DCLRE1C variant was found to be linked to TCR beta V- and J-gene trimming.

The PCR had 60 Vbeta and 13 Jbeta primers. Libraries were prepared by immunoSEQ multiplex PCR; TCRdb keeps only in-frame clonotypes and omits some of them. This table has under 110,000 clones, around 79% appearing once. The germline gives CDR1 MDHEN, CDR2 SYDVKM. V dropped 2 bases and J dropped 7; count of bases not matched to a gene: 5. This CDR3 spans 15 amino acids. The clonotype was recovered from a man in his fifties or sixties in good health and CMV-seronegative. The source material was PBMCs. V is TRBV28 and J is TRBJ2-1; 10 bases map to TRBD1. Here the CDR3 reads CASSLPGQGWNEQFF. The CDR3 DNA follows: TGTGCCAGCAGTTTACCGGGACAGGGGTGGAATGAGCAGTTCTTC. Together with reference TRBV28 and TRBJ2-1, the CDR3 gives the full variable domain: DVKVTQSSRYLVKRTGEKVFLECVQDMDHENMFWYRQDPGLGLRLIYFSYDVKMKEKGDIPEGYSVSREKKERFSLILESASTNQTSMYLCASSLPGQGWNEQFFGPGTRLTVL.